These T cell receptor beta chains were read from a single sample in a study of shared clonotypes between healthy human individuals. The repertoire was sequenced with immunoSEQ multiplex PCR; TCRdb's copy has only in-frame clones and lacks some. The data contain approximately 980,000 clones, over 60% of them singletons. Input material: memory CD4+ T cells sorted from blood. The receptors here all came from a man between 18 and 29 years old in good health. Each CDR3 is given with its conserved first and last residue. D genes are given only for firm matches. Size tells how often a clone was seen (once, few, many) or the class of an expanded clone, and some rows leave it out.

d_call	clone_size	v_call	j_call	cdr3_nt	cdr3_aa
NA	NA	TRBV5-1	TRBJ1-4	TGCGCCAGCAGCCCGGAGGGAGCCCCTTCTGAAAAACTGTTTTTT	CASSPEGAPSEKLFF
TRBD1	NA	TRBV6-5	TRBJ2-2	TGTGCCAGCAGCCGTATGACAGGGGGCACCGGGGAGCTGTTTTTT	CASSRMTGGTGELFF
TRBD1	NA	TRBV25-1	TRBJ1-1	TGTGCCAGCAAGAAGGGACAGTACACTGAAGCTTTCTTT	CASKKGQYTEAFF
NA	NA	TRBV6-6	TRBJ1-6	TGTGCCAGCAGCCTAGACAGTTATAATTCACCCCTCCACTTT	CASSLDSYNSPLHF
NA	NA	TRBV5-6	TRBJ2-7	TGTGCCAGCAGCTGGACGGTTACCTACGAGCAGTACTTC	CASSWTVTYEQYF
NA	NA	TRBV5-4	TRBJ1-5	TGTGCCAGCAGCTTGGACGGGGGGCACCAGCCCCAGCATTTT	CASSLDGGHQPQHF
NA	few	TRBV7-9	TRBJ2-2	TGTGCCAGCATTCGACGGGACGGCACCGGGGAGCTGTTTTTT	CASIRRDGTGELFF
NA	few	TRBV11-2	TRBJ2-2	TGTGCCAGCAGCCTCCTGGGGGCCGACACCGGGGAGCTGTTTTTT	CASSLLGADTGELFF
NA	NA	TRBV30	TRBJ1-1	TGTGCCTGGAAGGAGGGGACAAACACTGAAGCTTTCTTT	CAWKEGTNTEAFF
TRBD1	NA	TRBV4-1	TRBJ2-6	TGCGCCAGCAGCCAGTCCGGGACAGGATACTCTGGGGCCAACGTCCTGACTTTC	CASSQSGTGYSGANVLTF
NA	many	TRBV9	TRBJ1-5	TGTGCCAGCAGCCCCCGCGGCACGCCGAATCAGCCCCAGCATTTT	CASSPRGTPNQPQHF
TRBD2	NA	TRBV30	TRBJ2-1	TGTGCCTGGAGTGGGGCTAGCGGGTATTACAATGAGCAGTTCTTC	CAWSGASGYYNEQFF
NA	NA	TRBV6-1	TRBJ2-2	TGTGCCAGCAGTGAAGCTAGCAGATCCACCGGGGAGCTGTTTTTT	CASSEASRSTGELFF
TRBD1	NA	TRBV29-1	TRBJ1-5	TGCAGCGTCGGGGGGACAGGGTTAAATCAGCCCCAGCATTTT	CSVGGTGLNQPQHF
NA	NA	TRBV21-1	TRBJ2-7	TGTGCCAGCAGCAACCTACGGACAGGGTCCTACGAGCAGTACTTC	CASSNLRTGSYEQYF
NA	NA	TRBV18	TRBJ2-2	TGTGCCAGCTCACCCCCGACTAGTGCGGTCACCGGGGAGCTGTTTTTT	CASSPPTSAVTGELFF
NA	NA	TRBV20-1	TRBJ1-1	TGCAGTGCCCGCTGGACAGATGAAGCTTTCTTT	CSARWTDEAFF
TRBD1	NA	TRBV30	TRBJ1-5	TGTGCCTGGAGCCAGGGGGTAAATCAGCCCCAGCATTTT	CAWSQGVNQPQHF
NA	NA	TRBV13	TRBJ1-1	TGTGCCAGCAGCTCCCTGGGGACCACTGAAGCTTTCTTT	CASSSLGTTEAFF
TRBD2	NA	TRBV11-2	TRBJ2-2	TGTGCCAGCAGCCGACTAGCGGGAGGGACCGGGGAGCTGTTTTTT	CASSRLAGGTGELFF
NA	NA	TRBV18	TRBJ1-6	TGTGCCAGCTCACCACAGGGAGGCTATAATTCACCCCTCCACTTT	CASSPQGGYNSPLHF
NA	NA	TRBV6-5	TRBJ1-6	TGTGCCAGCAGTCCACAGGGTAATTCACCCCTCCACTTT	CASSPQGNSPLHF
NA	once	TRBV5-4	TRBJ2-1	TGTGCCAGCAGCTTGGTCCCACCCCGGAATGAGCAGTTCTTC	CASSLVPPRNEQFF
NA	NA	TRBV9	TRBJ2-1	TGTGCCAGCAGCGTAGTTGGGGACTCACACAATGAGCAGTTCTTC	CASSVVGDSHNEQFF
NA	NA	TRBV7-9	TRBJ1-5	TGTGCCAGCAGCTTCGGGGTTAGCAATCAGCCCCAGCATTTT	CASSFGVSNQPQHF
NA	NA	TRBV6-5	TRBJ1-2	TGTGCCAGCAGTTACTCGAAGGTTTACGGCTACACCTTC	CASSYSKVYGYTF
NA	few	TRBV2	TRBJ1-6	TGTGCCAGCAGTCCTGACGGGGGGAATTCACCCCTCCACTTT	CASSPDGGNSPLHF
NA	once	TRBV2	TRBJ2-2	TGTGCCAGCAGTGGGAGGGGGCTGAACACCGGGGAGCTGTTTTTT	CASSGRGLNTGELFF
TRBD1	NA	TRBV2	TRBJ1-5	TGTGCCAGCAGCCAGGACAGGGCCCTCAATCAGCCCCAGCATTTT	CASSQDRALNQPQHF
TRBD1	NA	TRBV7-9	TRBJ1-6	TGTGCCAGCAGCTTCCTCGGACAGGTTAATTCACCCCTCCACTTT	CASSFLGQVNSPLHF
NA	few	TRBV18	TRBJ2-5	TGTGCCAGCTCTATCCACCGCGAGGGGCCGCGGGGGACCCAGTACTTC	CASSIHREGPRGTQYF
NA	NA	TRBV6-1	TRBJ2-7	TGTGCCAGCGAGGGCGCAGGGGTCTACGAGCAGTACTTC	CASEGAGVYEQYF
NA	NA	TRBV9	TRBJ2-5	TGTGCCAGCAGCGTGACGCTGCAAGAGACCCAGTACTTC	CASSVTLQETQYF
NA	NA	TRBV5-1	TRBJ2-7	TGCGCCAGCAGCTTATCTGGACCCTACGAGCAGTACTTC	CASSLSGPYEQYF
NA	NA	TRBV27	TRBJ2-7	TGTGCCAGCAGTTTAGGGCGGGGGCCCGCCTACGAGCAGTACTTC	CASSLGRGPAYEQYF
TRBD2	NA	TRBV4-1	TRBJ2-1	TGCGCCAGCAGCCACAACAGACTAGCGGGGCTCTCAAATGAGCAGTTCTTC	CASSHNRLAGLSNEQFF
NA	NA	TRBV5-1	TRBJ2-1	TGCGCCAGCAGCTTGGGGCGGGTAGCCTACAATGAGCAGTTCTTC	CASSLGRVAYNEQFF
NA	NA	TRBV5-1	TRBJ1-2	TGCGCCAGCAGCTTAGACCCTTCTAACTATGGCTACACCTTC	CASSLDPSNYGYTF
NA	NA	TRBV6-5	TRBJ2-1	TGTGCCAGCAAGGGGGATTCTTTGGGCGGTGAGCAGTTCTTC	CASKGDSLGGEQFF
NA	NA	TRBV5-4	TRBJ1-1	TGTGCCAGCAGCCGCAGGGCGAACACTGAAGCTTTCTTT	CASSRRANTEAFF
NA	NA	TRBV9	TRBJ1-2	TGTGCCAGCAGCCGGGAGAGCGAGGACTATGGCTACACCTTC	CASSRESEDYGYTF
NA	NA	TRBV19	TRBJ1-6	TGTGCCAGTAGTATAGATCTTAATTCACCCCTCCACTTT	CASSIDLNSPLHF
NA	NA	TRBV10-3	TRBJ1-5	TGTGCCATCAGTGAGTCGATCGCCAGCAATCAGCCCCAGCATTTT	CAISESIASNQPQHF